The clone carrying this T cell receptor beta chain has just a few counts. What it binds is unknown. The sample originates from a study of T-cell memory formation after mild COVID-19. As for the study in general: There were largely donor-specific TCR clusters. General study results and limits: Among CD4+ contracting clones, most were CM and EM, and CD8+ ones EMRA. Memory cells collected pre-infection included some clones that later responded, suggesting cross-reactive memory joined. Clones contracting across day 15 to 85 had a balanced CD4/CD8 profile; later expanding clones leaned CD4+.

One entry per CDR3 protein, called by TCRdb with MiXCR from the 5' RACE reads. The sample records roughly 550,000 distinct CDR3 sequences, just over 20% being singletons. With 3 bases clipped from V and 0 bases from J, the junction kept 8 bases outside the gene matches. Germline CDR1 is LGHNA and CDR2 is YSLEER. The CDR3 sequence is 16 residues long. The receptor was derived from an adult woman who had mild COVID-19 (a few samples of this study predate the infection). Cell type and time point are not known. The chain combines TRBV4-3 with TRBJ2-7, with TRBD1 matching 7 bases. The specimen sequenced was PBMCs or a T cell subset sorted from them (not recorded which). CDR3 region: CASSQEQGSGSYEQYF. The DNA for the CDR3 is TGCGCCAGCAGCCAGGAACAGGGGAGTGGCTCCTACGAGCAGTACTTC.